This TCR beta chain was recovered during a study of cytomegalovirus exposure and HLA in healthy donors. Study-level background: Sequencing of roughly 180 million T cells in an earlier analysis found about 120 million unique TCR beta sequences. Findings of the study overall: Presence/absence analysis assumed near-uniform sequencing depth across donors. Several of the most significant clusters appeared linked to common viral pathogens, based on a later analysis.

Primers included in the PCR were 60 Vbeta and 13 Jbeta primers. The method was immunoSEQ multiplex PCR; TCRdb's version includes in-frame clones alone and lacks a portion of them. The sample shows under 150,000 clones, around 77% of them seen only once. CDR3 length: 14 residues. V lost 6 bases and J lost 4, with 15 bases in between. The germline CDR1 and CDR2 sequences are SEHNR and FQNEAQ (reference sequence). A single count supports this clone. As yet, its antigen is unknown. The chain couples TRBV7-9 to TRBJ1-1; D may be TRBD1 (5 bases). What was sequenced was PBMCs. The receptor was derived from a woman aged 60-75 years in good health and CMV-seronegative. The CDR3 DNA is TGTGCCAGCAGGGACCATGGGGGGGGCACTGAAGCTTTCTTT. Its translation is CASRDHGGGTEAFF.